What follows is one TCR beta chain and its context. It has no known antigen specificity. No quality values exist for individual bases; no much larger clone is one base distant. The sample is drawn from a study of early T cells in non-severe SARS-CoV-2 infection (TCRdb year 2021). Regarding the complete study: Because TCR sequencing relied on bulk RNA taken from unsorted whole blood, pairing of alpha and beta chains was not possible. The study at large found these results: VDJdb matching was skewed toward anti-spike CD8 responses and likely underestimated virus-specific expansions by missing private and CD4 specificities.

V lost 6 bases and J lost 14 bases; the stretch between them is 11 bases long. The CDR3 holds 11 amino acids from the cysteine to the phenylalanine. The entry retains the CDR3 DNA only, 33 bases that are in frame from base 1. Library construction relied on 5' RACE. Instrument used: NextSeq 500. In the TCR library protocol, unique molecular identifiers were attached to individual cDNA molecules to correct for PCR bias and sequencing error. Both TCR alpha and beta chains were sequenced, and tight co-correlation was observed between alpha and beta sequence abundances in each sample. The paper's data handling went like this. V gene, J gene and CDR3 annotation of TCR sequences was performed with Decombinator V4. Expanded TCRs were defined as changing significantly between any two time points under a Poisson model with p below 0.0001. Abundances of TCRs were expressed as counts per million after normalisation to the total number of TCRs sequenced in each sample. MAIT TCRs were defined by TRAV1-2 paired with TRAJ12, TRAJ20 or TRAJ33, and iNKT TCRs by TRAV10 paired with TRAJ18. VDJdb, accessed 1 November 2021, was searched for CMV, EBV and SARS-CoV-2 annotated TCRs, excluding TCRs annotated for multiple antigens. TCRdb's own reprocessing of the public reads used fastp at Q25 and MiXCR and kept productive beta chains. Each CDR3 protein gets just one entry, which takes the most common genes and DNA from the rows behind it. These V and J calls derive from TCRdb rather than the authors' analysis. A total of about 77,000 distinct CDR3 sequences appear in this sample, about a sixth of them only once. The leading ten clones occupy approximately 2.6% of the sample.

A case-control design nested within a healthcare worker cohort in London, UK, was used, with weekly nasopharyngeal swab PCR tests and blood sampling performed. Between 23 and 31 March 2020, the week of the UK lockdown, healthcare workers were enrolled and then followed up weekly for as long as 16 weeks. This TCR was recovered from an adult who was a healthcare worker with PCR-confirmed SARS-CoV-2 infection or an uninfected control (not recorded which). Recombination joined TRBV12-3 or TRBV12-4 with TRBJ1-6, with an unclear D gene assignment. Input material: whole blood. The nucleotide sequence is given as TGTGCCAGCAGGGACGCAGGTTCCCTCCACTTT. This yields the protein CASRDAGSLHF.